The 28 T cell receptor beta chains below come from one sample, sequenced in a study of beta chain features in type 1 diabetes. Overall study results and limits: Type 1 diabetes patients had moderately but significantly shorter TCRB CDR3s in all four CD4+ subsets.

For these receptors, no antigen is known. Expressed TCRB transcripts were sequenced because the isolated RNA had all been reverse transcribed beforehand. Here immunoSEQ multiplex PCR was the method, and the copy in TCRdb shows in-frame clones only, minus some. The table shows 150,000 to 200,000 clones, with approximately 9% occurring only once. Sequencing was done on a sample of central memory CD4+ T cells from blood. The receptors come from a woman between 18 and 30 years old with type 1 diabetes.

The rearrangement links TRBV7-9 to TRBJ1-6; tentative D call: TRBD1 (6 bases). This CDR3 is 12 amino acids long. Germline V gives CDR1 SEHNR, CDR2 FQNEAQ (reference sequence). V dropped 8 bases and J dropped 7 bases, with 9 bases sitting between them. This CDR3 reads CASDGQNSPLHF. CDR3 DNA sequence: TGTGCCAGCGACGGACAGAATTCACCCCTCCACTTT.

In this sample, this clone turned up a few times. The rearrangement links TRBV7-2 to TRBJ1-2; 7 bases are a match to TRBD1. Trimming took 5 bases from V and 4 from J; bases not matched to a gene: 7. The CDR3 covers 14 residues. Per the germline V gene, CDR1 is SGHTA and CDR2 is FQGNSA. In DNA, the CDR3 is TGTGCCAGCAGCGTTGGGACAGCTCTCTATGGCTACACCTTC. Its protein is CASSVGTALYGYTF.

The gene calls are TRBV7-9 and TRBJ1-2; 10 positions match TRBD1. This CDR3 contains 14 residues. V trimming: 8 bases; J trimming: 7 bases; junction bases outside the gene matches: 10. In germline, CDR1 is SEHNR, CDR2 FQNEAQ (reference sequence). The CDR3 DNA is TGTGCCAGCGCCTATGGGGACAGGGGCTCTGGCTACACCTTC. Amino acids: CASAYGDRGSGYTF. The complete variable domain, with remaining parts taken from reference TRBV7-9 and TRBJ1-2, reads DTGVSQNPRHKITKRGQNVTFRCDPISEHNRLYWYRQTLGQGPEFLTYFQNEAQLEKSRLLSDRFSAERPKGSFSTLEIQRTEQGDSAMYLCASAYGDRGSGYTFGSGTRLTVV.

Comments on this clone: Other DNA sequences in this specimen translate into the identical CDR3. The gene calls are TRBV11-2 and TRBJ1-2; TRBD1 is a possible D gene (6 bases). Looked up from germline, CDR1 is SGHAT and CDR2 is FQNNGV. This CDR3 is 13 amino acids long. V dropped 4 bases and J dropped 5 bases, with 11 bases sitting between them. CDR3 sequence (DNA): TGTGCCAGCAGCTCGACAGGACCGTATGGCTACACCTTC. As protein: CASSSTGPYGYTF.

This sequence joins TRBV4-1 and TRBJ1-4; D unclear. The V end was cut by 2 bases, the J end by 8 bases, with 15 bases between. Germline V gene data show CDR1 as MGHRA and CDR2 as YSYEKL. This CDR3 spans 15 amino acids. The CDR3, as DNA: TGCGCCAGCAGCCAAAGAGCCCTTTCGAACGAAAAACTGTTTTTT. This translates into CASSQRALSNEKLFF.

As to this clone: Other DNA sequences in the same sample also yield this CDR3. The gene calls are TRBV9 and TRBJ2-7; a possible D gene is TRBD1 (5 bases). V lost 0 bases, J lost 2 bases, and 9 bases lay in between. CDR1 is SGDLS, CDR2 YYNGEE, per germline. CDR3 length equals 14 residues. CDR3 region: CASSVDQGTYEQYF. CDR3 nucleotides: TGTGCCAGCAGCGTAGATCAGGGAACCTACGAGCAGTACTTC.

The V call is TRBV9, the J call TRBJ2-5; 11 bases are a match to TRBD2. V was pared by 0 bases and J by 4 bases, with 2 bases of the junction left unmatched. The CDR3 has 15 residues. Per germline, CDR1 SGDLS and CDR2 YYNGEE. CDR3 region: CASSVDSGRGETQYF. CDR3 nucleotides: TGTGCCAGCAGCGTAGATAGCGGGAGGGGAGAGACCCAGTACTTC. Supplemented by reference TRBV9 and TRBJ2-5, the full variable domain reads DSGVTQTPKHLITATGQRVTLRCSPRSGDLSVYWYQQSLDQGLQFLIQYYNGEERAKGNILERFSAQQFPDLHSELNLSSLELGDSALYFCASSVDSGRGETQYFGPGTRLLVL.

This clone turned up a few times. The V call is TRBV7-2, the J call TRBJ2-7; D is possibly TRBD1 (6 bases). V lost 5 bases to trimming and J lost 3 bases, with 11 bases between them. The CDR3 is 13 amino acids. Germline-derived CDR1 and CDR2 are SGHTA and FQGNSA. This CDR3 reads CASSRDILYEQYF. The DNA for the CDR3 is TGTGCCAGCAGCCGGGACATACTCTACGAGCAGTACTTC. The complete variable domain, with remaining parts taken from reference TRBV7-2 and TRBJ2-7, reads GAGVSQSPSNKVTEKGKDVELRCDPISGHTALYWYRQSLGQGLEFLIYFQGNSAPDKSGLPSDRFSAERTGGSVSTLTIQRTQQEDSAVYLCASSRDILYEQYFGPGTRLTVT.

Comment on this clone: This sample includes further DNA sequences coding for the same CDR3. CDR3 in DNA: TGTGCCAGTAGTCCGACAGGGGGCTATGGCTACACCTTC. Translation gives CASSPTGGYGYTF. The V and J genes are TRBV19 and TRBJ1-2; TRBD1 matches 9 bases. Trimming at V came to 5 bases and at J to 4 bases, leaving 2 bases not matched to a gene. The CDR3 has 13 amino acids. Germline CDR1 LNHDA, CDR2 SQIVND (reference sequence).

The V and J genes are TRBV29-1 and TRBJ1-6, with TRBD1 matching 9 bases. Germline lookup yields CDR1 SQVTM and CDR2 ANQGSEA. The CDR3 sequence is 14 residues long. V lost 7 bases to trimming and J lost 7 bases; unmatched junction nucleotides: 8. The CDR3 bases are TGCAGCGCGCAAACGGGACAGGGAAATTCACCCCTCCACTTT. Translation: CSAQTGQGNSPLHF.

This chain links TRBV4-1 with TRBJ2-5, with D possibly being TRBD2 (6 bases). The CDR3 consists of 16 residues. Trimming removed 0 bases at V and 5 bases at J, with 16 bases between. CDR1 is MGHRA and CDR2 is YSYEKL in the germline V gene. The DNA for the CDR3 is TGCGCCAGCAGCCAAGAACAATTAGCGGTTGGGGAGACCCAGTACTTC. The encoded protein is CASSQEQLAVGETQYF.

The gene calls are TRBV28 and TRBJ1-2; possibly TRBD1 for D (6 bases). Germline-derived CDR1 and CDR2 are MDHEN and SYDVKM. The CDR3 consists of 13 residues. The germline V and J ends were trimmed by 8 bases and 2 bases, with 12 bases remaining between them. As DNA, the CDR3 is TGTGCCAGCGCGGCAGGGGAAAACTATGGCTACACCTTC. Its protein product is CASAAGENYGYTF.

This chain links TRBV20-1 with TRBJ2-7; 7 bases map to TRBD1. Germline V CDR1 and CDR2: DFQATT, SNEGSKA (reference sequence). The CDR3 totals 11 residues. Losses at the gene ends were 6 bases for V and 5 bases for J; bases not matched to a gene: 4. CDR3 nucleotide sequence: TGCAGTGCCAAACAGGGGAACGAGCAGTACTTC. Its protein product is CSAKQGNEQYF.

V is TRBV7-2 and J is TRBJ1-2; TRBD1 matches 10 bases. V lost 1 base and J lost 4; bases outside the gene matches: 6. CDR1 is SGHTA and CDR2 is FQGNSA in the germline V gene. This CDR3 is built from 16 residues. CDR3 sequence (DNA): TGTGCCAGCAGCTTAGATGGGACAGGGGCGGGCTATGGCTACACCTTC. It yields the protein CASSLDGTGAGYGYTF.

Concerning this clone: The junction differs from germline at one of its ends, possibly a read error. The sample carries other DNA sequences with the same CDR3. The rearrangement joins TRBV19 to TRBJ1-1; 7 nucleotides match TRBD1. CDR3 length: 12 amino acids. Germline CDR1 LNHDA, CDR2 SQIVND (reference sequence). CDR3 loop: CASRDRNTEAFF. For the CDR3, the DNA is TGCGCTTCTCGGGACAGGAACACTGAAGCTTTCTTT.

This clone has only a few counts. The chain joins TRBV29-1 to TRBJ2-5; 10 nucleotides line up with TRBD2. The V segment lost 7 bases and the J segment 1 base; nucleotides outside the gene matches: 12. The germline V gene has CDR1 SQVTM and CDR2 ANQGSEA. This CDR3 is 16 amino acids long. The CDR3 loop reads CSAHVVGTSVQETQYF. CDR3 sequence (DNA): TGCAGCGCCCATGTGGTGGGGACTAGCGTCCAAGAGACCCAGTACTTC.

The J gene is TRBJ2-3, the V gene TRBV10-3, with no clear D. The V gene's germline CDR1 is ENHRY and CDR2 SYGVKD. The CDR3 spans 15 residues. V was trimmed by 2 bases and J by 0 bases, leaving 9 bases between them. The CDR3 DNA follows: TGTGCCATCAGTGAGCCCCAGAAAAGCACAGATACGCAGTATTTT. Protein: CAISEPQKSTDTQYF.

This chain joins TRBV11-3 and TRBJ2-1; 8 bases fit TRBD2. Trimming removed 5 bases from V and 0 bases from J; junction bases left unmatched: 15. The CDR3 length is 19 residues. Germline V gene lookup returns CDR1 SGHNT and CDR2 YENEEA. The DNA of the CDR3 is TGTGCCAGCAGCCTCGGGGGGGGGCAGCGGGAGTCCTCCTACAATGAGCAGTTCTTC. Protein: CASSLGGGQRESSYNEQFF.

This rearrangement joins TRBV19 to TRBJ2-4; D might be TRBD1 (6 bases). Trimming shortened V by 7 bases and J by 5 bases, and 15 bases separated the two germline ends. CDR3 size: 14 residues. The germline V gene encodes CDR1 LNHDA and CDR2 SQIVND (reference sequence). The CDR3 DNA follows: TGTGCCAGTATCTCCCCAGGGGCCCAAAACATTCAGTACTTC. Translating it yields CASISPGAQNIQYF.

The V gene is TRBV6-5, the J gene TRBJ2-7; D is possibly TRBD1 (6 bases). Germline V gene sequence: CDR1 MNHEY, CDR2 SVGAGI. This CDR3 comprises 14 residues. The V end lost 5 bases, the J end lost 1 base, and 12 bases lay between the germline ends. The CDR3 reads CASSLTGTSYEQYF. In nucleotides, the CDR3 is TGTGCCAGCAGTCTTACCGGGACATCCTACGAGCAGTACTTC.

The chain is built from TRBV18 and TRBJ2-5, with TRBD2 as a possible D gene (6 bases). Trimming shortened V by 1 base and J by 5 bases, and 14 bases separated the two germline ends. Germline CDR1 is KGHSH and CDR2 is LQKENI. The CDR3 is made up of 15 amino acids. The CDR3 protein is CASSPQDGSWETQYF. CDR3 DNA: TGTGCCAGCTCACCACAAGACGGGAGCTGGGAGACCCAGTACTTC.

This clone was counted a few times. The V call is TRBV7-9, the J call TRBJ1-1; D is unclear. The germline V and J ends were trimmed by 1 base and 6 bases, with 12 bases remaining between them. The germline V gene encodes CDR1 SEHNR and CDR2 FQNEAQ (reference sequence). This CDR3 region has 14 residues. CDR3: CASSLVSGEPEAFF. The CDR3 nucleotides read TGTGCCAGCAGCTTAGTATCCGGGGAGCCTGAAGCTTTCTTT.

This sequence joins TRBV4-1 and TRBJ2-6; D is unclear. CDR3 length: 16 residues. Germline loops: CDR1 MGHRA, CDR2 YSYEKL. V lost 2 bases, J lost 2 bases, and 10 bases lay in between. The chain's CDR3 is CASSQLLATGANVLTF. The CDR3 nucleotides are TGCGCCAGCAGCCAATTGTTGGCAACTGGGGCCAACGTCCTGACTTTC.

In this sample, this clone turned up a few times. This chain joins TRBV2 and TRBJ2-2, with D perhaps matching TRBD1 (5 bases). Deletions cut 6 bases from V and 6 bases from J, with 11 bases between. The CDR3 spans 13 residues. Germline CDR1 reads SNHLY; CDR2 reads FYNNEI. The CDR3 loop is CASSSQGSGELFF. The CDR3, as DNA: TGTGCCAGCAGCTCCCAGGGATCCGGGGAGCTGTTTTTT.

This clone was detected only a few times. The V and J genes are TRBV9 and TRBJ2-2; possible D gene TRBD1, 5 bases. Germline V CDR1 and CDR2: SGDLS, YYNGEE. Trimming cost V 0 bases and J 6 bases, with 12 bases left between them. There are 15 residues in the CDR3. The CDR3 reads CASSVGQGSSGELFF. CDR3 nucleotide sequence: TGTGCCAGCAGCGTAGGGCAGGGTTCATCCGGGGAGCTGTTTTTT.

This rearrangement joins TRBV18 to TRBJ1-2; 9 bases fit TRBD1. The J segment lost 7 bases and the V segment lost 2 bases, leaving 8 bases of the junction unmatched. Germline-derived CDR1 and CDR2 are KGHSH and LQKENI. This CDR3 region has 15 residues. The CDR3 here is CASSPNRDRAGGYTF. CDR3 sequence (DNA): TGTGCCAGCTCACCAAATCGGGACAGGGCAGGTGGCTACACCTTC.

This chain connects TRBV10-3 to TRBJ2-3; 9 nucleotides match TRBD2. CDR1 and CDR2 from the germline V gene are ENHRY and SYGVKD. V was pared by 10 bases and J by 5 bases, with 7 bases of the junction left unmatched. The CDR3 has 13 residues. CDR3 nucleotides: TGTGCCACCGGGACTAGCAGTGGAGATACGCAGTATTTT. Protein: CATGTSSGDTQYF.

This clone appeared a few times. The chain has TRBV4-2 and TRBJ2-7, with 8 bases identical to TRBD2. Unmatched junction bases numbered 15, after V lost 4 bases and J lost 1 base. Germline CDR1 reads LGHNA; CDR2 reads YNFKEQ. CDR3 length equals 18 residues. In DNA, the CDR3 is TGTGCCAGCAGCCGAGAAACGAGCGCGGGAGGAAGGTCCTACGAGCAGTACTTC. This encodes CASSRETSAGGRSYEQYF.